Sequencing of this T cell receptor beta chain was carried out in a study of blood T cell repertoires in COVID-19. As for the study in general: Sites across the United States, Italy and Spain contributed samples from acute and convalescent COVID-19. The analysed material was cDNA or gDNA that came from T cells, B-cell-depleted T cells, or PBMCs.

Recovery among Cohort 3 donors was established by two negative PCRs, clearance, or symptom resolution. In the authors' workflow: Reference gene primers were amplified, and this amplification served to estimate nucleated cell counts. The repertoire was sequenced with immunoSEQ multiplex PCR; TCRdb's copy has only in-frame clones and lacks some. D and trimming were read from the DNA, whereas the V and J calls and clone size are those reported in that table. The sample consists of about 220,000 clones, over 75% of them appearing once. This CDR3 spans 18 amino acids. The V segment lost 0 bases and the J segment 5 bases; nucleotides outside the gene matches: 12. The germline V gene encodes CDR1 LNHNV and CDR2 YYDKDF (reference sequence).

The chain combines TRBV15 with TRBJ2-3; 9 positions agree with TRBD2. Sequenced input: PBMCs or T cells enriched from blood (not recorded which). The TCR sequence derives from a woman aged 60-70 years who had recovered from COVID-19. The CDR3 DNA reads TGTGCCACCAGCAGAGATATCATAACTAGCGGGCGAAAAGATACGCAGTATTTT. This codes for CATSRDIITSGRKDTQYF.